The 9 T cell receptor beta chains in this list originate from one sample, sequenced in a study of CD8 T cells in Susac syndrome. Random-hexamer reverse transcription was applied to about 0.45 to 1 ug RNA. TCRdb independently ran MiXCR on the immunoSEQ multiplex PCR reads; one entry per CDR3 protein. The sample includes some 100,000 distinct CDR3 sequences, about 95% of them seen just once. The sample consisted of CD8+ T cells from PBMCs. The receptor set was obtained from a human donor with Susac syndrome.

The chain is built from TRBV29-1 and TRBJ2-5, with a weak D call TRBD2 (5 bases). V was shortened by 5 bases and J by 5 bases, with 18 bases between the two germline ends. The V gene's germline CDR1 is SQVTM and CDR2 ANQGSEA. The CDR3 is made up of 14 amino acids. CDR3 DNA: TGCAGCGTTTCATCGAGGGAGCTCGTGGAGACCCAGTACTTC. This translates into CSVSSRELVETQYF.

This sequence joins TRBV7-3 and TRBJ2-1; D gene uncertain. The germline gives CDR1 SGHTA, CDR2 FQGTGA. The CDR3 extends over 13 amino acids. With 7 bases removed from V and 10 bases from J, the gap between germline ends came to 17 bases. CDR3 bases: TGTGCCAGCACCTCGACATTGGGCAGGGAGCAGTTCTTC. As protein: CASTSTLGREQFF. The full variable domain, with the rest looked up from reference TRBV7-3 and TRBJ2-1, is GAGVSQTPSNKVTEKGKYVELRCDPISGHTALYWYRQSLGQGPEFLIYFQGTGAADDSGLPNDRFFAVRPEGSVSTLKIQRTERGDSAVYLCASTSTLGREQFFGPGTRLTVL.

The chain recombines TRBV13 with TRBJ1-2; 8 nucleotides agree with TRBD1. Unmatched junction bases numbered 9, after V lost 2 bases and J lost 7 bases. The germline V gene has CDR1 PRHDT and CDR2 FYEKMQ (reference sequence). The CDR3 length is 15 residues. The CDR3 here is CASSLYADRVSGYTF. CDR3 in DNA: TGTGCCAGCAGCTTATATGCGGACAGGGTTAGTGGCTACACCTTC.

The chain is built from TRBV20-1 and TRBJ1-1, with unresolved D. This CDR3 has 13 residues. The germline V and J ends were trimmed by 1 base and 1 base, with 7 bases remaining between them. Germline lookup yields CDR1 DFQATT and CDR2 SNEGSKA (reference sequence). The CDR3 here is CSARGGANTEAFF. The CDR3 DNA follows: TGCAGTGCTAGAGGGGGAGCGAACACTGAAGCTTTCTTT.

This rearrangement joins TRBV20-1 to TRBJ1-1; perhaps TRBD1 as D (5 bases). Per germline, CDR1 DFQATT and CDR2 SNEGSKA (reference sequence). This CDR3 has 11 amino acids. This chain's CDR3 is CRGVENTEAFF. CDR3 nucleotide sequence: TGCAGAGGGGTGGAGAACACTGAAGCTTTCTTT.

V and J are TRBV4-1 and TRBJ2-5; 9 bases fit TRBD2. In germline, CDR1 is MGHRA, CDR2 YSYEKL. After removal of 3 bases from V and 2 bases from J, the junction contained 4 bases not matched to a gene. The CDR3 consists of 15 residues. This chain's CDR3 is CASSQTSGAQETQYF. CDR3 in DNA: TGCGCCAGCAGCCAGACTAGCGGAGCTCAAGAGACCCAGTACTTC.

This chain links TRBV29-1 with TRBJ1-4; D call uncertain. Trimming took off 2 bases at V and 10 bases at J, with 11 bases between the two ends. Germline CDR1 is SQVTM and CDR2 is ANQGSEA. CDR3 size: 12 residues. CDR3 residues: CSVENGGRKLFF. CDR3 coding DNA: TGCAGCGTTGAAAATGGTGGGAGAAAACTGTTTTTT.

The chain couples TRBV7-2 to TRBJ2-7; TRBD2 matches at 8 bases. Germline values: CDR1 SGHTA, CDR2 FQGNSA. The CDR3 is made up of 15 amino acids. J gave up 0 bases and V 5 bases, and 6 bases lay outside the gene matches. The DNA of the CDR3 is TGTGCCAGCAGCCCAGTAGCGGGGATCTCCTACGAGCAGTACTTC. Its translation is CASSPVAGISYEQYF.

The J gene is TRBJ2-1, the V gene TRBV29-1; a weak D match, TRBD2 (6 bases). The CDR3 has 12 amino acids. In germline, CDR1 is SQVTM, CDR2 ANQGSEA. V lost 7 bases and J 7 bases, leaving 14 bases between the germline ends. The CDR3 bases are TGCAGCGCTGCCGGGACTCTGAATGAGCAGTTCTTC. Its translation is CSAAGTLNEQFF.